This TCR beta chain originates from a study of identical twins. CDR1 DFQATT and CDR2 SNEGSKA come from the germline V gene (reference sequence). The CDR3 is 15 amino acids. The V segment lost 0 bases and the J segment 2 bases; nucleotides outside the gene matches: 4. TCRdb reprocessed the 5' RACE reads via MiXCR and lists one record per CDR3 protein. Here the sample spans more than 1.5 million distinct CDR3 sequences, about 31% being singletons. The material sequenced was cord blood. The source of this sequence is a newborn girl in good health. The chain combines TRBV20-1 with TRBJ2-5, with 9 nucleotides matching TRBD2. The CDR3 region is CSARDHGLAQETQYF. CDR3 bases: TGCAGTGCTAGAGATCATGGACTAGCGCAAGAGACCCAGTACTTC.